This T cell receptor beta chain originates from a study of T cells in Graves' hyperthyroidism and ophthalmopathy (dated by TCRdb to the late 2010s). Concerning the study at large: Peripheral blood samples were taken at initial diagnosis, before any treatment was given. The approximately 90 discovery patients were randomly split 7:3 into training and test sets. TCR V-J signatures able to tell the groups apart were searched for in a discovery cohort of 95 or so patients, of whom fewer than 45 had Graves' ophthalmopathy and about 60 had stable Graves' hyperthyroidism. After sampling, hyperthyroidism patients received methimazole starting at 30 mg daily, and ophthalmopathy patients received high-dose intravenous methylprednisolone. The paper reports TCR Vbeta CDR3 sequencing of approximately 130 peripheral blood samples: fewer than 50 ophthalmopathy, under 80 hyperthyroidism and 17 progressor patients. In roughly six Graves' hyperthyroidism patients, the study also compared T-cell repertoires from thyroid tissue with T-cell repertoires from blood. Prospective prediction of ophthalmopathy was tested in an independent validation cohort consisting of some 18 hyperthyroidism patients and around 16 patients who later progressed to ophthalmopathy. Results and caveats for the whole study, not just this receptor: In cross-validation, a model built on a 13 V-J signature told ophthalmopathy apart from stable hyperthyroidism with approximately 90% sensitivity and approximately 81% specificity, and in testing the same model reached 80%/75%. In validation, the model predicted progression to ophthalmopathy a median of approximately 6.6 months before onset, with roughly 68% sensitivity and nearly 75% specificity. Most expanded thyroid clonotypes (frequency above 0.001) were also detected in blood, a finding suggesting that blood repertoires may reflect thyroid immune responses. No statistical method was used to set the sample size in advance, and investigators knew the group allocation.

This clonotype was recorded many times. Its antigen is not yet known. Base quality data are lacking; no much larger clone is found one base away. Stable Graves' hyperthyroidism was defined as the absence of progression to ophthalmopathy over 18 months of follow-up. Hyperthyroidism patients were aged 18 to 65 years and newly diagnosed, with disease duration of less than 2 months. Patients with uncontrolled infections, other autoimmune diseases, pregnancy or lactation were excluded. Diagnoses were based on clinical symptoms, serum thyroxine and TRAb, thyroid ultrasound and orbital computed tomography. PBMCs were isolated from more than 8 ml of fresh peripheral blood by Ficoll-Paque density gradient centrifugation. Trizol reagent was used to extract total RNA, and RNA quality was then checked on an Agilent 2100 Bioanalyzer. Its CDR3 holds 17 amino acids, cysteine through phenylalanine. The retained sequence is limited to the CDR3, 51 bases, with the frame set at the first base. The V end gives up 0 bases and the J end 2 bases, leaving 6 bases in the junction not matched to a gene. The germline V gene sets CDR1 to MNHNS and CDR2 to SASEGT.

The TCR beta CDR3 regions were amplified from RNA transcripts. The first round of RT-PCR for the TCR CDR3 was performed with the HTBI primer set and the Qiagen OneStep RT-PCR kit. Libraries were constructed in a second round of multiplex PCR, after which size selection and purification were carried out. The libraries were sequenced on an Illumina HiSeq2000 using paired-end 100 bp reads. Per the source publication's procedure: SOAPnuke was used to process the raw data, with reads discarded if the reads contained adapters or uncalled bases, had a mean Phred below 15, or lacked an exact constant-primer or identifier match. COPE v1.2.5 was used to merge the high-quality paired reads, and each unique nucleotide sequence was defined as a clonotype. MiTCR v1.1 was used to align clonotypes to the IMGT TRBV, TRBD and TRBJ reference segments. Analysis was restricted to V-J combinations with a frequency above 0.0001, which covered approximately 99% of repertoires. A TCS score was defined as the ratio of F50 (clonal expansion) to E x V (chaos), with BLOSUM62-based TCRdist applied between CDR3 peptides within each V-J. Welch's t-statistics and random forest reduced fewer than 550 V-J features to 13, which were used in a naive Bayes classifier (R e1071). Using fastp at Q25 and MiXCR, TCRdb reprocessed the public reads and kept productive beta chains. A single entry per CDR3 protein holds the most common genes and DNA from its merged rows. TCRdb assigned the V and J calls; the authors' analysis was not used. In all, the sample holds more than 500,000 distinct CDR3 sequences, and about 14% of those were seen once. The leading ten clones occupy approximately 13% of the sample.

Source material: blood. This receptor was taken from a woman aged 40 to 55 with Graves' hyperthyroidism. The sequence links TRBV6-1 to TRBJ2-7, with TRBD2 identical over 11 junction bases. The bases are TGTGCCAGCAGTGAAGCGCTTGGTAGCGGGAGGGCCTACGAGCAGTACTTC. It translates as CASSEALGSGRAYEQYF.